The rows below give T cell receptor beta chains drawn from one sample of a study of technical replicates of blood from a handful of donors. Assay: immunoSEQ multiplex PCR; the TCRdb copy retains only in-frame clones and omits some. The repertoire consists of over 75,000 clones, with 97% occurring once and the leading ten covering about 0.27%. Source material: T cells isolated from PBMCs. Source of these receptors: a human donor in good health. CDR3s include the opening cysteine and the closing phenylalanine or tryptophan. The D gene is left open where the match is weak. A row's size may be missing; if present it is once, few, many or a size class.

clone_size	d_call	v_call	j_call	cdr3_length	cdr3_aa	cdr3_nt
.	TRBD1	TRBV5-6	TRBJ1-2	14	CASSLPGQNYGYTF	TGTGCCAGCAGCTTGCCGGGACAGAACTATGGCTACACCTTC
few	.	TRBV18	TRBJ2-4	16	CASSPPKGGNENIQYF	TGTGCCAGCTCACCACCGAAAGGCGGGAACGAAAACATTCAGTACTTC
.	.	TRBV9	TRBJ1-2	14	CASSVVGGSYGYTF	TGTGCCAGCAGCGTGGTTGGGGGCTCCTATGGCTACACCTTC
.	.	TRBV5-6	TRBJ1-3	14	CASSFGRAGNTIYF	TGTGCCAGCAGCTTTGGGAGGGCAGGAAACACCATATATTTT
once	TRBD2	TRBV19	TRBJ2-7	18	CASSLDGLAGEWDYEQYF	TGTGCCAGTAGTTTGGATGGGCTAGCGGGAGAGTGGGACTACGAGCAGTACTTC
.	TRBD2	TRBV6-1	TRBJ2-7	15	CASSEAPSGSYEQYF	TGTGCCAGCAGTGAAGCGCCTAGCGGTTCCTACGAGCAGTACTTC
.	TRBD2	TRBV9	TRBJ2-1	18	CASSVARLSGRAVNEQFF	TGTGCCAGCAGCGTAGCACGCCTTAGCGGGAGGGCCGTCAATGAGCAGTTCTTC
.	TRBD1	TRBV6-1	TRBJ1-4	13	CASKDRGQSELFF	TGTGCCAGCAAGGACAGGGGGCAGAGTGAACTGTTTTTT
.	.	TRBV6-5	TRBJ2-6	16	CASSYEPGTGANVLTF	TGTGCCAGCAGTTACGAACCGGGTACTGGGGCCAACGTCCTGACTTTC
.	.	TRBV6-5	TRBJ2-1	16	CASSWGTRISYNEQFF	TGTGCCAGCAGTTGGGGTACTAGAATCTCCTACAATGAGCAGTTCTTC
once	.	TRBV7-9	TRBJ1-5	15	CASSTSAAGNQPQHF	TGTGCCAGCAGCACCAGCGCGGCGGGCAATCAGCCCCAGCATTTT
once	.	TRBV6-1	TRBJ1-1	12	CASSEGGKEAFF	TGTGCCAGCAGTGAAGGAGGCAAAGAGGCTTTCTTT
.	.	TRBV13	TRBJ2-1	19	CASSFGLYGTVSSYNEQFF	TGTGCCAGCAGCTTCGGATTATACGGGACTGTGAGCTCCTACAATGAGCAGTTCTTC
.	TRBD2	TRBV30	TRBJ2-5	17	CAWSGLLIGLGQETQYF	TGTGCCTGGAGTGGCCTATTAATTGGACTAGGCCAAGAGACCCAGTACTTC
.	.	TRBV29-1	TRBJ2-1	15	CSVEGPGSSYNEQFF	TGCAGCGTTGAAGGGCCTGGGAGCTCCTACAATGAGCAGTTCTTC
.	TRBD1	TRBV4-3	TRBJ2-1	14	CASSQLTGTNEQFF	TGCGCCAGCAGCCAATTGACAGGGACCAATGAGCAGTTCTTC
.	.	TRBV6-6	TRBJ2-7	13	CASNRDLSYEQYF	TGTGCCAGCAACCGAGATCTGTCTTACGAGCAGTACTTC
.	.	TRBV4-2	TRBJ2-1	12	CASSQDSNEQFF	TGTGCCAGCAGCCAAGACAGCAATGAGCAGTTCTTC
.	TRBD1	TRBV7-6	TRBJ2-2	17	CASSPGTGGVNTGELFF	TGTGCCAGCAGCCCGGGGACAGGCGGAGTGAATACCGGGGAGCTGTTTTTT
.	TRBD1	TRBV7-8	TRBJ1-1	16	CASSLWSGGRNTEAFF	TGTGCCAGCAGCTTATGGTCAGGGGGCAGGAACACTGAAGCTTTCTTT
.	TRBD2	TRBV7-2	TRBJ2-5	15	CASSVRTSGRETQYF	TGTGCCAGCAGCGTTCGGACTAGCGGGAGGGAGACCCAGTACTTC
.	TRBD1	TRBV30	TRBJ1-5	14	CAATPGGRYQPQHF	TGTGCCGCGACCCCAGGGGGTAGGTATCAGCCCCAGCATTTT
.	.	TRBV10-3	TRBJ1-1	15	CAISGSQGLDTEAFF	TGTGCCATCAGTGGATCCCAGGGCTTGGACACTGAAGCTTTCTTT
.	TRBD2	TRBV7-9	TRBJ2-7	16	CASSLVRASGRYEQYF	TGTGCCAGCAGCTTAGTCCGGGCTAGCGGGAGGTACGAGCAGTACTTC
.	.	TRBV5-1	TRBJ2-3	15	CASSLVGGGTDTQYF	TGCGCCAGCAGCTTGGTTGGCGGGGGCACAGATACGCAGTATTTT
.	TRBD2	TRBV4-3	TRBJ2-1	17	CASSPETSGYSYNEQFF	TGCGCCAGCAGCCCGGAGACTAGCGGATATTCCTACAATGAGCAGTTCTTC
.	.	TRBV30	TRBJ2-1	14	CAWRMQALVSEQFF	TGTGCCTGGAGAATGCAAGCGCTAGTCTCTGAGCAGTTCTTC
.	TRBD2	TRBV5-1	TRBJ2-1	16	CASSKDGGDLYNEQFF	TGCGCCAGCAGCAAGGACGGGGGGGATTTATACAATGAGCAGTTCTTC
.	.	TRBV30	TRBJ1-1	13	CAWIVGVNTEAFF	TGTGCCTGGATCGTAGGGGTGAACACTGAAGCTTTCTTT
.	.	TRBV28	TRBJ1-2	12	CASKTDNYGYTF	TGTGCCAGCAAGACAGATAACTATGGCTACACCTTC
.	TRBD1	TRBV5-1	TRBJ2-7	14	CASRIGTGEYEQYF	TGCGCCAGCAGAATTGGGACAGGGGAATACGAGCAGTACTTC
.	.	TRBV7-6	TRBJ2-5	14	CASSLGTGLETQYF	TGTGCCAGCAGCTTAGGAACAGGGTTGGAGACCCAGTACTTC
.	TRBD2	TRBV11-2	TRBJ2-6	18	CASSPTLAGTSGANVLTF	TGTGCCAGCAGCCCCACCCTAGCGGGGACCTCTGGGGCCAACGTCCTGACTTTC
.	TRBD2	TRBV4-2	TRBJ2-7	14	CASSQALREYEQYF	TGTGCCAGCAGCCAAGCACTGCGGGAGTACGAGCAGTACTTC
.	.	TRBV5-6	TRBJ1-2	13	CASSPEYNYGYTF	TGTGCCAGCAGCCCAGAATATAACTATGGCTACACCTTC
.	TRBD1	TRBV19	TRBJ1-4	13	CASSPTGGEKLFF	TGTGCCAGTAGTCCGACAGGGGGCGAAAAACTGTTTTTT
.	.	TRBV28	TRBJ2-7	18	CASSFLGMGLALMDEQYF	TGTGCCAGCAGTTTCCTCGGAATGGGACTGGCTTTAATGGACGAGCAGTACTTC
.	.	TRBV6-5	TRBJ1-4	14	CASSPGGGFEKLFF	TGTGCCAGCAGTCCCGGCGGGGGGTTCGAAAAACTGTTTTTT
.	.	TRBV19	TRBJ2-7	13	CASSRGSNGEQYF	TGTGCCAGTAGCAGAGGGAGTAACGGCGAGCAGTACTTC
.	TRBD2	TRBV5-1	TRBJ2-2	17	CASSLLQLAGDTGELFF	TGCGCCAGCAGCCTACTCCAACTAGCGGGAGACACCGGGGAGCTGTTTTTT
.	.	TRBV2	TRBJ2-7	12	CASMQLTGQQYF	TGTGCCAGCATGCAATTAACAGGCCAGCAGTACTTC
.	TRBD2	TRBV5-1	TRBJ2-3	16	CASSLKVAGGIDTQYF	TGCGCCAGCAGCTTAAAAGTAGCGGGAGGAATAGATACGCAGTATTTT
.	.	TRBV6-5	TRBJ1-2	16	CASSYAVVQGFHGYTF	TGTGCCAGCAGTTACGCGGTCGTACAGGGATTCCATGGCTACACCTTC
.	TRBD2	TRBV4-1	TRBJ2-1	16	CASSQVGGREYNEQFF	TGCGCCAGCAGCCAGGTGGGTGGGCGGGAGTACAATGAGCAGTTCTTC
.	.	TRBV29-1	TRBJ2-7	12	CSVVTNSYEQYF	TGCAGCGTTGTGACTAACTCCTACGAGCAGTACTTC
.	TRBD1	TRBV5-5	TRBJ1-5	15	CASSPGQGSGQPQHF	TGTGCCAGCAGCCCCGGACAGGGATCAGGTCAGCCCCAGCATTTT